The subject of this entry is one TCR beta chain. The antigen is undetermined. This specimen comes from a study of beta chain features in type 1 diabetes. Study-level background: Patients looked much like healthy donors when it came to age, gender and cell yields. Study-wide results and caveats: A closer apparent resemblance between naive, central memory and Treg TCRB repertoires was seen in patients than in healthy donors. When Type 1 diabetes patients were examined, their TCRB CDR3s proved moderately but significantly shorter in all four CD4+ subsets.

The isolated RNA, all of it, was reverse transcribed, so expressed TCRB transcripts were what got sequenced. Generated by immunoSEQ multiplex PCR, the TCRdb table keeps only in-frame clones and is missing some. The data contain some 900,000 clones, roughly a sixth of them singletons. The CDR3 spans 16 residues. V shed 4 bases, J shed 2 bases, and the junction held 5 bases outside the gene matches. Germline V CDR1 and CDR2: SGHRS, YFSETQ. Sequencing was done on a sample of naive CD4+ T cells from blood. The chain joins TRBV5-1 to TRBJ2-2; 10 nucleotides align to TRBD1. The TCR originated in a woman under 30 in good health. As DNA, the CDR3 is TGCGCCAGCAGCCCGCGACAGGGGGCCAACACCGGGGAGCTGTTTTTT. As protein: CASSPRQGANTGELFF.